Shown below are 13 T cell receptor beta chains from a single sample sequenced in a study of OX40 agonist ivuxolimab in advanced cancers. Libraries were prepared by immunoSEQ multiplex PCR; TCRdb keeps only in-frame clonotypes and omits some of them. The sample has tens of thousands of clones; 65% to 90% are singletons. The specimen comprised CD4+ or CD8+ T cells sorted from blood, sampled in a trial of the OX40 agonist ivuxolimab. The receptors stem from an adult with an advanced solid tumor such as melanoma, head and neck, liver or kidney cancer.

J is TRBJ2-3 and V is TRBV18; D gene unclear. Per the germline V gene, CDR1 is KGHSH and CDR2 is LQKENI. The CDR3 runs to 13 residues. V was trimmed by 6 bases and J by 5 bases, leaving 12 bases between them. This CDR3 reads CASSLLSRDTQYF. The CDR3 region has the DNA TGTGCCAGCTCTCTCCTTTCCCGAGATACGCAGTATTTT.

The gene calls are TRBV19 and TRBJ2-1; 9 nucleotides align to TRBD2. There are 16 residues in the CDR3. Germline loops: CDR1 LNHDA, CDR2 SQIVND (reference sequence). V lost 7 bases, J lost 3 bases, and 10 bases stayed unmatched. CDR3 in amino acids: CASTLTGTSIYNEQFF. CDR3 DNA sequence: TGTGCCAGTACCTTAACCGGGACTAGCATCTACAATGAGCAGTTCTTC.

V gene TRBV5-1 combines with J gene TRBJ1-2; D might be TRBD1 (6 bases). Germline assignment: CDR1 SGHRS and CDR2 YFSETQ. V was clipped by 1 base and J by 2 bases, with 12 bases between them. The CDR3 covers 15 residues. CDR3 amino acids: CASSLTGPRNYGYTF. The CDR3 nucleotides are TGCGCCAGCAGCTTGACAGGGCCGCGGAACTATGGCTACACCTTC.

This chain uses TRBV5-1 with TRBJ2-7; 9 positions agree with TRBD2. The CDR3 is 14 amino acids. Trimming removed 0 bases from V and 2 bases from J; junction bases left unmatched: 0. Germline assignment: CDR1 SGHRS and CDR2 YFSETQ. Written as DNA, the CDR3 is TGCGCCAGCAGCTTGGTAGCGGGAGCCTACGAGCAGTACTTC. It encodes CASSLVAGAYEQYF.

V is TRBV5-6 and J is TRBJ2-7; perhaps TRBD2 as D (6 bases). The length of the CDR3 is 14 residues. Germline V gives CDR1 SGHDT, CDR2 YYEEEE. Trimming shortened V by 6 bases and J by 3 bases, and 16 bases separated the two germline ends. This CDR3 is CASNNEAGNYEQYF. The DNA of the CDR3 is TGTGCCAGCAATAATGAGGCGGGGAACTACGAGCAGTACTTC.

This sequence joins TRBV14 and TRBJ2-1; a possible D gene is TRBD2 (5 bases). The CDR3 is 17 residues long. The V and J ends lost 1 base and 3 bases respectively, with 16 bases between them. Germline V gene data show CDR1 as SGHDN and CDR2 as FVKESK. This chain's CDR3 is CASSQARAVDLYNEQFF. DNA for the CDR3: TGTGCCAGCAGCCAAGCGAGGGCCGTCGATCTCTACAATGAGCAGTTCTTC.

The rearrangement joins TRBV28 to TRBJ2-3; D is tentatively TRBD1 or TRBD2 (6 bases each). This CDR3 spans 11 amino acids. Per germline, CDR1 MDHEN and CDR2 SYDVKM. The V end was cut by 11 bases, the J end by 9 bases, with 15 bases between. The CDR3 nucleotides read TGTGCCTCGGGGGCAGCCCAGACGCAGTATTTT. Translation: CASGAAQTQYF.

V is TRBV6-5 and J is TRBJ2-5; no definite D call. Trimming left V 3 bases short and J 7 bases short, with 9 bases between. This CDR3 spans 12 amino acids. CDR1 and CDR2 (germline): MNHEY, SVGAGI. CDR3 loop: CASSYPLGTQYF. The CDR3 DNA is TGTGCCAGCAGTTATCCACTCGGGACCCAGTACTTC.

The CDR3 reads CASSLDPRDNYNEQFF. The CDR3 DNA reads as TGTGCCAGCAGCTTGGACCCCCGGGACAACTACAATGAGCAGTTCTTC. The chain uses TRBV5-6 and TRBJ2-1, with D tentatively TRBD1 (6 bases). The length of the CDR3 is 16 residues. CDR1 is SGHDT, CDR2 YYEEEE, per germline. V gave up 0 bases and J gave up 3 bases, with 13 bases separating them.

The rearrangement joins TRBV11-3 to TRBJ2-2; D gene uncertain. The V gene lost 4 bases and the J gene lost 2 bases, with 8 bases spanning the gap. Per the germline V gene, CDR1 is SGHNT and CDR2 is YENEEA. The CDR3 runs 14 residues. For the CDR3, the DNA is TGTGCCAGCAGCTCCCACCTAAACACCGGGGAGCTGTTTTTT. Protein sequence: CASSSHLNTGELFF. The full variable domain, with the rest looked up from reference TRBV11-3 and TRBJ2-2, is EAGVVQSPRYKIIEKKQPVAFWCNPISGHNTLYWYLQNLGQGPELLIRYENEEAVDDSQLPKDRFSAERLKGVDSTLKIQPAELGDSAVYLCASSSHLNTGELFFGEGSRLTVL.

CDR3 loop: CASRALVGSTYEQYF. The CDR3 region has the DNA TGTGCCAGCAGAGCTCTCGTGGGTTCTACCTACGAGCAGTACTTC. The chain couples TRBV6-1 to TRBJ2-7; D not resolved. Germline V gene lookup returns CDR1 MNHNS and CDR2 SASEGT. V gave up 6 bases and J gave up 2 bases, with 17 bases separating them. The CDR3 is made up of 15 amino acids.

CDR3 bases: TGTGCCAGCAGCCCCTACGGAGTAACCTACGAGCAGTACTTC. Its protein product is CASSPYGVTYEQYF. This chain uses TRBV9 with TRBJ2-7, with D unresolved. Germline V gene data show CDR1 as SGDLS and CDR2 as YYNGEE. This CDR3 has 14 residues. Trimming stripped 4 bases from V and 2 bases from J, with 13 bases between.

The chain joins TRBV5-6 to TRBJ2-5, with TRBD1 matching over 8 bases. The germline V gene encodes CDR1 SGHDT and CDR2 YYEEEE. After removal of 4 bases from V and 2 bases from J, the junction contained 4 bases not matched to a gene. This CDR3 has 14 residues. CDR3 sequence reads: CASSQRTGQETQYF. The CDR3 DNA reads as TGTGCCAGCAGCCAAAGGACAGGGCAAGAGACCCAGTACTTC.